This T cell receptor (beta chain) was retrieved from a study of CD8 T cells in ankylosing spondylitis. Points from the study as a whole: From matched ankylosing spondylitis synovial fluid, disease-linked clones were reportedly recovered at significantly enriched levels.

Trimming took 6 bases from V and 2 from J, leaving 13 bases between them. Germline V gene data show CDR1 as ENHRY and CDR2 as SYGVKD. This CDR3 contains 14 residues. Via MiXCR, TCRdb re-called the 5' RACE reads, giving one row per CDR3 protein. Of around 280,000 distinct CDR3 sequences listed, 20% are singletons. Worth noting for this clonotype: Its target is not known.

This rearrangement joins TRBV10-3 to TRBJ1-2, with a possible D match to TRBD1 (6 bases). The sample taken for sequencing was blood, either unsorted or a sorted T cell fraction (not recorded which). This receptor was identified in a male donor with ankylosing spondylitis or in good health (not recorded which). In DNA, the CDR3 is TGTGCCATCAGCGAGAGGACAGTGAACTATGGCTACACCTTC. Translating gives CAISERTVNYGYTF.